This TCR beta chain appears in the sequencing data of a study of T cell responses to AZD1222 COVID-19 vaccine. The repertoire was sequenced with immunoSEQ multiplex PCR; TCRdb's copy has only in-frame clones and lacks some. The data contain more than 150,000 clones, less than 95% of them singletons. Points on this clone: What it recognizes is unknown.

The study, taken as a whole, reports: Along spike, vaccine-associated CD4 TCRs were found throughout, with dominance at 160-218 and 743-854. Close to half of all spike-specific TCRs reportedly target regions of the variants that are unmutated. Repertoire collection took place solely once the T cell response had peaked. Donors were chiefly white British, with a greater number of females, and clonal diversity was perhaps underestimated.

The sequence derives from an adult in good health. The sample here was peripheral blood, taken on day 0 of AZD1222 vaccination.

This CDR3 reads CASSSVGTGLSGANVLTF. The CDR3 nucleotides read TGTGCCAGCAGCTCTGTGGGGACAGGATTATCTGGGGCCAACGTCCTGACTTTC. The rearrangement joins TRBV7-9 to TRBJ2-6, with 8 bases matching TRBD1. Unmatched junction bases numbered 9, after V lost 4 bases and J lost 1 base. Germline V gives CDR1 SEHNR, CDR2 FQNEAQ (reference sequence). The length of the CDR3 is 18 residues.